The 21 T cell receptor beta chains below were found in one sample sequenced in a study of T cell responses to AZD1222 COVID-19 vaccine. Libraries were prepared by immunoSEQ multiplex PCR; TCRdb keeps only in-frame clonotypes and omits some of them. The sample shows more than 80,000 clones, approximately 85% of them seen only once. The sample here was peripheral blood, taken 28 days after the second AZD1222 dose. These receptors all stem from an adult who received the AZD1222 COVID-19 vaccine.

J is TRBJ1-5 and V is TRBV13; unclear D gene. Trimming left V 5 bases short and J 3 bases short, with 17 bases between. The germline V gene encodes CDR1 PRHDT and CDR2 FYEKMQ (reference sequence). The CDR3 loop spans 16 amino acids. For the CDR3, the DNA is TGTGCCAGCAGCCCCCCCCTTTGGGTTCCCAATCAGCCCCAGCATTTT. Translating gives CASSPPLWVPNQPQHF.

The CDR3 DNA sequence: TGTGCCAGCAGCGTAACTAGCGGCCCCTACGAGCAGTACTTC. Amino acids: CASSVTSGPYEQYF. The chain carries TRBV9 and TRBJ2-7; 8 bases are a match to TRBD2. CDR3 length: 14 residues. Germline CDR1 SGDLS, CDR2 YYNGEE. Germline trimming cut 1 base from V and 2 bases from J; bases unmatched to any gene: 2.

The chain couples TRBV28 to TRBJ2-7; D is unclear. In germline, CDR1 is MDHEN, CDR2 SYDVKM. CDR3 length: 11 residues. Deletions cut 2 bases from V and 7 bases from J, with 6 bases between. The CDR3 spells CASSLEVEQYF. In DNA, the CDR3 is TGTGCCAGCAGTTTAGAGGTAGAGCAGTACTTC.

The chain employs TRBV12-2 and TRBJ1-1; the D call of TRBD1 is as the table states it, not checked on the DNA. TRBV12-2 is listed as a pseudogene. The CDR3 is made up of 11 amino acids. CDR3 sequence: CASRSTTEAFF. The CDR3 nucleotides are TGTGCAAGTCGCTCGACAACTGAAGCTTTCTTT.

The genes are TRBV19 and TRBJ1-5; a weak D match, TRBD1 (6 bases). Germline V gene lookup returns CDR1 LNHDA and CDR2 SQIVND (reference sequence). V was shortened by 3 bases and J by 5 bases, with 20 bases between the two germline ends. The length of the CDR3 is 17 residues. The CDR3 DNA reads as TGTGCCAGTAGTATGGGGGGAGACAGGCCTAATTATCAGCCCCAGCATTTT. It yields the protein CASSMGGDRPNYQPQHF.

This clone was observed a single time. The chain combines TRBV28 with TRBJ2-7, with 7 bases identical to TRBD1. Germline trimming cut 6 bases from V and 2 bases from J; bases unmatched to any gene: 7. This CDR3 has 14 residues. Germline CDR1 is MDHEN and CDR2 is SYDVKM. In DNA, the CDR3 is TGTGCCAGCAGGAGACAGGGAATAACCTACGAGCAGTACTTC. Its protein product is CASRRQGITYEQYF.

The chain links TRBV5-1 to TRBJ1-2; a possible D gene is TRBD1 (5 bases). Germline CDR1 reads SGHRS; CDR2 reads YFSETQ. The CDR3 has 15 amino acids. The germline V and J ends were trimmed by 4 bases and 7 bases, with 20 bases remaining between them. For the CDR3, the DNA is TGCGCCAGCAGCGGAGGGACCGAAGCCTTCTTTGGCTACACCTTC. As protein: CASSGGTEAFFGYTF. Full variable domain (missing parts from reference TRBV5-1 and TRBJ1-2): KAGVTQTPRYLIKTRGQQVTLSCSPISGHRSVSWYQQTPGQGLQFLFEYFSETQRNKGNFPGRFSGRQFSNSRSEMNVSTLELGDSALYLCASSGGTEAFFGYTFGSGTRLTVV.

CDR3 in amino acids: CASSEGQVLPNTGELFF. The DNA of the CDR3 is TGTGCCAGCAGTGAGGGACAGGTCCTGCCGAACACCGGGGAGCTGTTTTTT. The chain combines TRBV25-1 with TRBJ2-2; 8 bases are a match to TRBD1. The CDR3 covers 17 residues. Germline V gene data show CDR1 as MGHDK and CDR2 as SYGVNS. J was trimmed by 0 bases and V by 3 bases; bases with no gene match: 6.

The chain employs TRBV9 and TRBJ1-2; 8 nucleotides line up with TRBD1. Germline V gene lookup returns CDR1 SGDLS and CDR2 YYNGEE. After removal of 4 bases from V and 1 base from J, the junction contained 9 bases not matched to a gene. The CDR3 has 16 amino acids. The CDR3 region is CASSPTRTGNNYGYTF. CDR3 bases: TGTGCCAGCAGCCCGACTCGGACAGGGAATAACTATGGCTACACCTTC.

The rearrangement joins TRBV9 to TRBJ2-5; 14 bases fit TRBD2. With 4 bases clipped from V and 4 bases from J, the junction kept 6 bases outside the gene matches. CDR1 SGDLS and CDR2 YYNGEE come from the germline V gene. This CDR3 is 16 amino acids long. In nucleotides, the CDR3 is TGTGCCAGCAGCCTCTCGACTAGCGGGGGGGCAGAGACCCAGTACTTC. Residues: CASSLSTSGGAETQYF. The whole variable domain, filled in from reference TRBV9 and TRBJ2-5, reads DSGVTQTPKHLITATGQRVTLRCSPRSGDLSVYWYQQSLDQGLQFLIQYYNGEERAKGNILERFSAQQFPDLHSELNLSSLELGDSALYFCASSLSTSGGAETQYFGPGTRLLVL.

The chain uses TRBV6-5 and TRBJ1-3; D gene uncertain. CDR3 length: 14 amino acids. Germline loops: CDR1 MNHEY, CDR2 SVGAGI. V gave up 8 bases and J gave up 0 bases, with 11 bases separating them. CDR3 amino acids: CASPSLGSGNTIYF. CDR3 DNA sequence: TGTGCCAGCCCCAGTCTCGGCTCTGGAAACACCATATATTTT.

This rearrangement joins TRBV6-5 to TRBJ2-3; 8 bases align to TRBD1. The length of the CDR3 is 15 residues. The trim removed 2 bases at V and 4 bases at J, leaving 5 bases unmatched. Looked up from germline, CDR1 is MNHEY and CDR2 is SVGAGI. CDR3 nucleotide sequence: TGTGCCAGCAGTTACGGCCAGGGGGCCCCAGATACGCAGTATTTT. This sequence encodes CASSYGQGAPDTQYF.

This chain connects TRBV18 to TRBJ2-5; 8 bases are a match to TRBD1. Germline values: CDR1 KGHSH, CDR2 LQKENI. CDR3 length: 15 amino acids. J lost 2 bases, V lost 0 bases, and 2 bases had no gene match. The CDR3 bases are TGTGCCAGCTCACCACCCAGGACAGGGCAAGAGACCCAGTACTTC. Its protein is CASSPPRTGQETQYF.

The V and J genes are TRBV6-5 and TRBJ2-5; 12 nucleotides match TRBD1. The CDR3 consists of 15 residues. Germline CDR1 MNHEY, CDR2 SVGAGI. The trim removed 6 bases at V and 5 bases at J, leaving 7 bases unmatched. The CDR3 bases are TGTGCCAGCAGCCCCGGGACAGGGGGCGCGGAGACCCAGTACTTC. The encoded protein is CASSPGTGGAETQYF.

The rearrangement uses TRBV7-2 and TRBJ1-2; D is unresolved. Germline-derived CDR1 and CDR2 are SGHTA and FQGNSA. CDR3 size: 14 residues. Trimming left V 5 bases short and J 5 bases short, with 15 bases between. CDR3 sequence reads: CASSPVEGGYGYTF. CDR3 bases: TGTGCCAGCAGCCCGGTGGAGGGCGGGTATGGCTACACCTTC.

This chain's CDR3 is CASSTGGFEAFF. CDR3 DNA: TGTGCCAGCAGCACAGGGGGGTTTGAAGCTTTCTTT. V gene TRBV9 combines with J gene TRBJ1-1; 8 bases agree with TRBD1. The CDR3 sequence is 12 residues long. Germline V gene lookup returns CDR1 SGDLS and CDR2 YYNGEE. The V segment lost 4 bases and the J segment 7 bases; nucleotides outside the gene matches: 3.

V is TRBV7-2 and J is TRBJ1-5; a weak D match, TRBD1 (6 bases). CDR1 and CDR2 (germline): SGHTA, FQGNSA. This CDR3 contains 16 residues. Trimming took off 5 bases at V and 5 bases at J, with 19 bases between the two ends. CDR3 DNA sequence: TGTGCCAGCAGCCCCGACGGGGGGGGCGGCGATCAGCCCCAGCATTTT. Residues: CASSPDGGGGDQPQHF. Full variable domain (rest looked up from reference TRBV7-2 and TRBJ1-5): GAGVSQSPSNKVTEKGKDVELRCDPISGHTALYWYRQSLGQGLEFLIYFQGNSAPDKSGLPSDRFSAERTGGSVSTLTIQRTQQEDSAVYLCASSPDGGGGDQPQHFGDGTRLSIL.

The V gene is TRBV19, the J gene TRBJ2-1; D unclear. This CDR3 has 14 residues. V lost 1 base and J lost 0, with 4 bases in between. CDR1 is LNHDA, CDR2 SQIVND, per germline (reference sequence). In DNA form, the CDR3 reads TGTGCCAGTAGTATAGCGGGCTCCTACAATGAGCAGTTCTTC. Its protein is CASSIAGSYNEQFF.

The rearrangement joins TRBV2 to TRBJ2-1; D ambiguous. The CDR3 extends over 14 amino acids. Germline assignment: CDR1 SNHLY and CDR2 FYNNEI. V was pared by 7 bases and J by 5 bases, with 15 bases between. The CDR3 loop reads CASKESPYHNEQFF. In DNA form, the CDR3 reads TGTGCCAGCAAGGAGTCTCCCTATCACAATGAGCAGTTCTTC.

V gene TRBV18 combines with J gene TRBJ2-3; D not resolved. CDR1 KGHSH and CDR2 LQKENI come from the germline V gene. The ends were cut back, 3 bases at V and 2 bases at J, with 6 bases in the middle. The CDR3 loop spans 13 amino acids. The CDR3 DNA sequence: TGTGCCAGCTCACCTGCAAACACAGATACGCAGTATTTT. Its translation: CASSPANTDTQYF. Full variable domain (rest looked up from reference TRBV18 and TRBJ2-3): NAGVMQNPRHLVRRRGQEARLRCSPMKGHSHVYWYRQLPEEGLKFMVYLQKENIIDESGMPKERFSAEFPKEGPSILRIQQVVRGDSAAYFCASSPANTDTQYFGPGTRLTVL.

The chain's CDR3 is CASSYSGTGNSPLHF. In DNA form, the CDR3 reads TGTGCCAGCAGTTATTCCGGGACAGGGAATTCACCCCTCCACTTT. The chain links TRBV5-4 to TRBJ1-6, with 9 bases matching TRBD1. The CDR3 is 15 residues long. J gave up 7 bases and V 5 bases, and 7 bases lay outside the gene matches. From germline, CDR1 is SGHNT and CDR2 YYREEE (reference sequence). Full variable domain (rest looked up from reference TRBV5-4 and TRBJ1-6): ETGVTQSPTHLIKTRGQQVTLRCSSQSGHNTVSWYQQALGQGPQFIFQYYREEENGRGNFPPRFSGLQFPNYSSELNVNALELDDSALYLCASSYSGTGNSPLHFGNGTRLTVT.